The source of this T cell receptor beta chain is a study of cytomegalovirus exposure and HLA in healthy donors. Study-wide findings and caveats: Researchers reported in a later analysis that a missense DCLRE1C variant was tied to TCR beta V- and J-gene trimming. Researchers catalogued over 150 TCR beta chains as cytomegalovirus-associated. Per a prior analysis, the majority of TCR beta V segments were productive roughly 90% or roughly 30% of the time. It was taken for granted in presence/absence analyses that sequencing depth across donors was roughly uniform.

Points on this clone: Its antigen remains unidentified.

The PCR contained 60 Vbeta and 13 Jbeta primers. Using immunoSEQ multiplex PCR, the repertoire was profiled, and TCRdb retains in-frame clones only, with some absent. The data hold about 130,000 clones, with about three quarters observed a single time. The CDR3 totals 15 residues. Germline CDR1 and CDR2: SGHDN and FVKESK. V was cut by 4 bases and J by 0 bases, with 13 bases left in between. V is TRBV14 and J is TRBJ2-7; possible D gene TRBD2, 6 bases. Source material: PBMCs. This receptor was identified in a woman under 30 in good health and CMV-seronegative. In nucleotides, the CDR3 is TGTGCCAGCAGCCCCCGACAGCGGGTCTCCTACGAGCAGTACTTC. It is translated as CASSPRQRVSYEQYF.